These 10 T cell receptor beta chains were sequenced from one sample in a study of blood T cells in healthy people across ages. Alongside a J-beta primer mix, a sample-barcoded 5' primer served in a second PCR lasting 7 to 11 cycles. TCRdb independently ran MiXCR on the 5' RACE reads; one entry per CDR3 protein. This sample yields around 780,000 distinct CDR3 sequences, of which around 24% are seen a single time; 2.5% to 3.5% belongs to the top ten. The sample was also reused in another study, on T cells of mothers and their children.

Sequenced material: blood. Source of these receptors: a boy aged 5-17 years in good health.

V and J are TRBV5-1 and TRBJ1-5; D possibly corresponds to TRBD1 (5 bases). Trimming cost V 1 base and J 4 bases, with 12 bases left between them. The CDR3 sequence is 15 residues long. Germline CDR1 is SGHRS and CDR2 is YFSETQ. Here the CDR3 reads CASSLTGKGNQPQHF. In DNA form, the CDR3 reads TGCGCCAGCAGCTTGACAGGAAAGGGGAATCAGCCCCAGCATTTT.

The V call is TRBV11-2, the J call TRBJ2-4; D may be TRBD2 (5 bases). The CDR3 is made up of 15 amino acids. Germline lookup yields CDR1 SGHAT and CDR2 FQNNGV. V shed 2 bases and J shed 1 base, with 9 bases lying between them. The CDR3 DNA reads TGTGCCAGCAGCTTACCGGGAAGTGCCAAAAACATTCAGTACTTC. This codes for CASSLPGSAKNIQYF.

This clonotype turned up a few times. This sequence joins TRBV20-1 and TRBJ2-4, with 7 bases fitting TRBD2. CDR1 is DFQATT, CDR2 SNEGSKA, per germline (reference sequence). The trim removed 5 bases at V and 8 bases at J, leaving 9 bases unmatched. CDR3 size: 13 residues. CDR3: CSAGLGGGDIQYF. In nucleotides, the CDR3 is TGCAGTGCTGGATTGGGGGGAGGGGACATTCAGTACTTC.

The gene calls are TRBV13 and TRBJ2-1, with 9 bases that match TRBD1. The ends lost 5 bases at V and 6 bases at J; junction bases unmatched: 11. CDR1 and CDR2 from the germline V gene are PRHDT and FYEKMQ (reference sequence). This CDR3 has 16 residues. The CDR3 coding sequence is TGTGCCAGCAGCCCTCCCGCCGGGACAGGGTTCAATGAGCAGTTCTTC. The encoded protein is CASSPPAGTGFNEQFF.

There are a few counts of this clonotype. The chain employs TRBV20-1 and TRBJ2-5; maybe TRBD1 (7 bases). The CDR3 is 15 amino acids. Germline CDR1 DFQATT, CDR2 SNEGSKA (reference sequence). The V and J ends lost 4 bases and 5 bases respectively, with 20 bases between them. The CDR3 loop reads CSAKEGGGGQETQYF. CDR3 nucleotide sequence: TGCAGTGCTAAAGAAGGAGGGGGCGGTCAGGAGACCCAGTACTTC.

This clonotype was seen more than once but under ten times. The chain links TRBV11-2 to TRBJ1-1; the D gene is possibly TRBD1 (5 bases). V was trimmed by 2 bases and J by 2 bases, leaving 12 bases between them. The length of the CDR3 is 15 residues. Germline loops: CDR1 SGHAT, CDR2 FQNNGV. The DNA for the CDR3 is TGTGCCAGCAGCTTAATTCAGGGAAGAAACACTGAAGCTTTCTTT. Its translation is CASSLIQGRNTEAFF.

The gene calls are TRBV28 and TRBJ2-3; TRBD2 aligns across 11 bases. Germline CDR1 MDHEN, CDR2 SYDVKM. The CDR3 length is 15 residues. The ends lost 6 bases at V and 2 bases at J; junction bases unmatched: 4. DNA for the CDR3: TGTGCCAGCAGCCAGACTAGCGGGATCACAGATACGCAGTATTTT. It codes for CASSQTSGITDTQYF.

The J gene is TRBJ1-1, the V gene TRBV9, with a possible D match to TRBD1 (6 bases). Between the trimmed V and J ends, which lost 4 bases and 5 bases, there was a span of 15 bases. From germline, CDR1 is SGDLS and CDR2 YYNGEE. This CDR3 contains 14 residues. For the CDR3, the DNA is TGTGCCAGCAGCCCACGTAGGGGGGAGACTGAAGCTTTCTTT. Protein product: CASSPRRGETEAFF.

This clonotype was seen a few times. The rearrangement joins TRBV4-1 to TRBJ1-2, with D perhaps TRBD1 (6 bases). The V gene's germline CDR1 is MGHRA and CDR2 YSYEKL. Trimming pared 1 base from V and 3 bases from J, leaving 9 bases between. The CDR3 is 14 amino acids. CDR3 DNA sequence: TGCGCCAGCAGCCAAGTCTCAGGGGACTATGGCTACACCTTC. It is translated as CASSQVSGDYGYTF.

The rearrangement links TRBV29-1 to TRBJ1-1, with TRBD1 as a possible D gene (5 bases). The germline V and J ends were trimmed by 4 bases and 5 bases, with 14 bases remaining between them. CDR3 length: 13 amino acids. In germline, CDR1 is SQVTM, CDR2 ANQGSEA. The CDR3 sequence is CSVGGGGRTEAFF. The CDR3 DNA follows: TGCAGCGTTGGCGGGGGAGGGCGGACTGAAGCTTTCTTT.